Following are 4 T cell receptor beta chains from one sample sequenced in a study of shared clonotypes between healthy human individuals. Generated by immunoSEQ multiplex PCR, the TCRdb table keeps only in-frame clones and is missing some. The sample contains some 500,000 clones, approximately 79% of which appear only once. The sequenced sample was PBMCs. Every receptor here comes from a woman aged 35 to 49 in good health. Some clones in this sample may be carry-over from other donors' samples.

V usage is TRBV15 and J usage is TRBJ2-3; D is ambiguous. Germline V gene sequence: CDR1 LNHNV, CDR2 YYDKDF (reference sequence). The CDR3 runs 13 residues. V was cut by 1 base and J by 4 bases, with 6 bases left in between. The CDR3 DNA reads TGTGCCACCAGCAGAGGGCTAGCAGATACGCAGTATTTT. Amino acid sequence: CATSRGLADTQYF. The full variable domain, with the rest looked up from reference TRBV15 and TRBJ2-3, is DAMVIQNPRYQVTQFGKPVTLSCSQTLNHNVMYWYQQKSSQAPKLLFHYYDKDFNNEADTPDNFQSRRPNTSFCFLDIRSPGLGDTAMYLCATSRGLADTQYFGPGTRLTVL.

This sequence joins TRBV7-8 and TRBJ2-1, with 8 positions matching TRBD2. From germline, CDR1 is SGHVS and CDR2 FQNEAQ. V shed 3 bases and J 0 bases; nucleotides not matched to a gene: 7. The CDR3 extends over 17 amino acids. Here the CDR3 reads CASSFHLAGSSYNEQFF. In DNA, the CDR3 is TGTGCCAGCAGCTTCCACTTAGCGGGGAGCTCCTACAATGAGCAGTTCTTC.

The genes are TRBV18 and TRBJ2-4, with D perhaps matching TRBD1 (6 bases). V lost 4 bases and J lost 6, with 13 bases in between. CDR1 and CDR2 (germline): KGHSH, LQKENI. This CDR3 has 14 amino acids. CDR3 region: CASSLERGGNIQYF. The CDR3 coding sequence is TGTGCCAGCTCACTGGAAAGAGGGGGAAACATTCAGTACTTC.

Here the CDR3 reads CASSQQDYGYTF. CDR3 DNA sequence: TGTGCCAGTAGTCAACAGGATTATGGCTACACCTTC. The chain recombines TRBV19 with TRBJ1-2; D might be TRBD1 (5 bases). V was shortened by 5 bases and J by 5 bases, with 9 bases between the two germline ends. The V gene's germline CDR1 is LNHDA and CDR2 SQIVND (reference sequence). The CDR3 is 12 residues long.